The clone carrying this TCR beta chain occurred once. The V and J ends lost 8 bases and 5 bases respectively, with 7 bases between them. This CDR3 spans 11 amino acids. The germline gives CDR1 LNHDA, CDR2 SQIVND (reference sequence). The entry originates in a study of T cell changes during pregnancy in multiple sclerosis. Sequencing used immunoSEQ multiplex PCR; TCRdb keeps in-frame clones, though not all of them. Of about 59,000 clones in the sample, roughly 94% are singletons; the top ten hold about 2.5%. The sequence came from a female donor with multiple sclerosis, enrolled in a pregnancy study. The chain links TRBV19 to TRBJ2-1; D remains ambiguous. The sequenced sample was CD8+ T cells from peripheral blood mononuclear cells, obtained after pregnancy. CDR3 DNA: TGTGCCAGTGATAGTAACAATGAGCAGTTCTTC. Its protein is CASDSNNEQFF. The whole variable domain, remainder taken from reference TRBV19 and TRBJ2-1, is DGGITQSPKYLFRKEGQNVTLSCEQNLNHDAMYWYRQDPGQGLRLIYYSQIVNDFQKGDIAEGYSVSREKKESFPLTVTSAQKNPTAFYLCASDSNNEQFFGPGTRLTVL.